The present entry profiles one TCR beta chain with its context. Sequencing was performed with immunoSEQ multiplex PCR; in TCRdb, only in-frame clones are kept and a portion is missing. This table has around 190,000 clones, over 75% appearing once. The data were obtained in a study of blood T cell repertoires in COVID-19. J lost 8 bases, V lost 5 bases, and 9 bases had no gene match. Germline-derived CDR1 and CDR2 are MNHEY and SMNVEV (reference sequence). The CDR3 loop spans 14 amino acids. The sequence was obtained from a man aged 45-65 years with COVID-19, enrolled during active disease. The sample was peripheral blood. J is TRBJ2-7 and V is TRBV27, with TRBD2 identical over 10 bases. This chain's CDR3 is CASSGLAAFRQQYF. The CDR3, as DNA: TGTGCCAGCAGTGGACTAGCGGCTTTCAGGCAGCAGTACTTC.